The text below deals with one TCR beta chain. Reverse transcription used 0.5 to 1 ug RNA and random hexamers. A single record per CDR3 protein comes from TCRdb applying MiXCR to the immunoSEQ multiplex PCR reads. The sample includes under 200,000 distinct CDR3 sequences, about 95% of them seen just once. V was shortened by 3 bases and J by 7 bases, with 10 bases between the two germline ends. The CDR3 is made up of 12 amino acids. Germline V gene data show CDR1 as DFQATT and CDR2 as SNEGSKA (reference sequence). The data originate from a study of CD8 T cells in Susac syndrome. The receptor was derived from a human donor with multiple sclerosis. Sequenced input: CD8+ T cells from PBMCs. The chain recombines TRBV20-1 with TRBJ2-1; TRBD2 might be the D (6 bases). This chain's CDR3 is CSASKGGNEQFF. DNA of the CDR3: TGCAGTGCTAGCAAAGGAGGGAATGAGCAGTTCTTC.